The clone carrying this T cell receptor beta chain has ten or more counts. The lymph nodes were axillary draining lymph nodes from breast cancer patients. In germline, CDR1 is SGHTS, CDR2 YDEGEE. V lost 0 bases to trimming and J lost 2 bases, with 13 bases between them. This CDR3 spans 16 amino acids. The record originates from a study of breast tumors, draining lymph nodes, adjacent tissues. TCRdb fed the multiplex PCR reads into MiXCR, producing one record per CDR3 protein. The sample yields 83,000 or so distinct CDR3 sequences, roughly a fifth seen once. The sequenced sample was axillary lymph node tissue. This chain joins TRBV5-8 and TRBJ2-3, with D possibly TRBD1 on 5 matching bases. The source of this sequence is a female donor with breast cancer. Some clones in this sample may be carry-over from other donors' samples. The CDR3 nucleotides read TGTGCCAGCAGCTTGGCAGGGATAGGGCACACAGATACGCAGTATTTT. Translated: CASSLAGIGHTDTQYF.